Sequencing of this T cell receptor (beta chain) was carried out in a study of T cells in Graves' hyperthyroidism and ophthalmopathy. From RNA transcripts, TCR beta CDR3 regions were amplified. During a first-round RT-PCR of the TCR CDR3, the HTBI primer set was used. One entry per CDR3 protein results from TCRdb running MiXCR on the multiplex PCR reads. The sample contains almost 600,000 distinct CDR3 sequences, around 46% of which appear only once. Patients were aged 18 to 65, had disease duration under 2 months, and had newly diagnosed hyperthyroidism. A word on this clonotype: Since a much larger clone is just one base distant, this may be a read error.

The length of the CDR3 is 17 residues. Germline-derived CDR1 and CDR2 are SGHTA and FQGTGA. Between the trimmed V and J ends, which lost 2 bases and 0 bases, there was a span of 11 bases. The receptor was isolated from a woman aged 18-35 years with Graves' hyperthyroidism. The chain has TRBV7-3 and TRBJ2-6; unclear D gene. Sequenced: peripheral blood or thyroid tissue (not recorded which). Here the CDR3 DNA reads TGTGCCAGCAGCTTAGATAGATGGAGCTCTGGGGCCAACGTCCTGACTTTC. This encodes CASSLDRWSSGANVLTF.